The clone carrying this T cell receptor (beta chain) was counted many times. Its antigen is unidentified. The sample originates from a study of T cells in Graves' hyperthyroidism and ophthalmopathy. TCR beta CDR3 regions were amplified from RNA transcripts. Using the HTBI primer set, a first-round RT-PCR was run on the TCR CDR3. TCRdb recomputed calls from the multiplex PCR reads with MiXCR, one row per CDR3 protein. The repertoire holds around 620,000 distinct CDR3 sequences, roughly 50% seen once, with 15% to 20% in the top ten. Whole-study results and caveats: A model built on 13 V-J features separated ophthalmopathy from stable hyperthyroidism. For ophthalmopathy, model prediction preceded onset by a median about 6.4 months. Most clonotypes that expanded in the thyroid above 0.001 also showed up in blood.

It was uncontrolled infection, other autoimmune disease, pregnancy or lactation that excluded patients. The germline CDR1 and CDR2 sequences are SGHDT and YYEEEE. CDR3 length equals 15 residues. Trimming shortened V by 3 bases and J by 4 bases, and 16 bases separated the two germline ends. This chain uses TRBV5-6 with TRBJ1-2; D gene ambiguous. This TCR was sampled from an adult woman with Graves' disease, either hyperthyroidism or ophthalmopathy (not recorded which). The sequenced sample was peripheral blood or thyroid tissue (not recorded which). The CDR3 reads CASSSREDGFYGYTF. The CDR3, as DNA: TGTGCCAGCAGCTCCAGAGAGGACGGATTCTATGGCTACACCTTC.